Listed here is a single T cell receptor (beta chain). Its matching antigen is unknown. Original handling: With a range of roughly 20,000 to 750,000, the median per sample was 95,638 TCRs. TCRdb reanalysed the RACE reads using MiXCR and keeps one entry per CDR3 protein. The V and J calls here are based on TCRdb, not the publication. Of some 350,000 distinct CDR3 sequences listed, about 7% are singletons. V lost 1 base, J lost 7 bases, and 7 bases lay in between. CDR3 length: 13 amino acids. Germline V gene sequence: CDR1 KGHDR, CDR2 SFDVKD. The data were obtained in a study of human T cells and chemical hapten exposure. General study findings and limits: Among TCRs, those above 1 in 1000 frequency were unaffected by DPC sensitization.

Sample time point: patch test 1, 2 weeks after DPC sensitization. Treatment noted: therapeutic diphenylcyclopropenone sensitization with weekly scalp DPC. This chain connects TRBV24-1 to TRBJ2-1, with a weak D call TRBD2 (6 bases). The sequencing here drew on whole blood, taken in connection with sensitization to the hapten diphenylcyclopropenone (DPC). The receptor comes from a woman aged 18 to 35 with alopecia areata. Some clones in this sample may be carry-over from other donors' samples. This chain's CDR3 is CATSDFGGNEQFF. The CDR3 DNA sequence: TGTGCCACCAGTGATTTTGGGGGGAATGAGCAGTTCTTC.